Listed below are T cell receptor beta chains from one sample, sequenced in a study of CD8+ T cells in alopecia areata. TCRdb's copy holds only in-frame clones and misses some; the assay was immunoSEQ multiplex PCR. Seen here are 150,000 or so clones, about 88% observed once, and the top ten hold less than 15%. The source was CD8+ T cells sorted from blood, collected at week 4, from a patient treated with tofacitinib. The receptors originated from a human donor with alopecia areata. Both conserved end residues are part of each CDR3. D genes are given only for firm matches. Part of the rows lack a size; the others show once, few, many or a class for expanded clones.

size,V,D,J,CDR3,DNA
once,TRBV29-1,TRBD1,TRBJ1-2,CSAGQGTNYGYTF,TGCAGCGCAGGACAGGGAACCAACTATGGCTACACCTTC
NA,TRBV4-1,NA,TRBJ1-1,CASSQQMTMNTEAFF,TGCGCCAGCAGCCAACAGATGACCATGAACACTGAAGCTTTCTTT
once,TRBV10-1,NA,TRBJ1-1,CASSLDSDTEAFF,TGCGCCAGCAGTCTGGACAGCGACACTGAAGCTTTCTTT
NA,TRBV30,TRBD2,TRBJ2-2,CAWITSGNTGELFF,TGTGCCTGGATAACTAGCGGGAACACCGGGGAGCTGTTTTTT
few,TRBV11-2,NA,TRBJ2-7,CASSSYSYEQYF,TGTGCCAGCAGCTCCTACTCCTACGAGCAGTACTTC
once,TRBV25-1,TRBD2,TRBJ2-5,CASSFSSGNKETQYF,TGTGCCAGCAGTTTCTCTAGCGGGAATAAAGAGACCCAGTACTTC
NA,TRBV7-9,NA,TRBJ2-7,CASSRTAYEQYF,TGTGCCAGCAGCAGGACAGCTTACGAGCAGTACTTC
NA,TRBV7-3,TRBD1,TRBJ2-7,CASSLDRGSNEQYF,TGTGCCAGCAGCTTAGACAGGGGCAGCAACGAGCAGTACTTC
NA,TRBV7-9,NA,TRBJ1-4,CASSGRTDPNEKLFF,TGTGCCAGCAGCGGTCGGACAGATCCTAATGAAAAACTGTTTTTT
NA,TRBV10-3,TRBD1,TRBJ2-3,CAISESPGGENFTDTQYF,TGTGCCATCAGTGAGTCTCCAGGGGGCGAAAATTTCACAGATACGCAGTATTTT
NA,TRBV28,NA,TRBJ2-1,CASSSSPTVPYNEQFF,TGTGCCAGCAGTTCAAGCCCGACAGTCCCCTACAATGAGCAGTTCTTC
NA,TRBV6-5,NA,TRBJ1-2,CASSLGAGGDYTF,TGTGCCAGCAGCCTTGGGGCCGGCGGAGACTACACCTTC
NA,TRBV7-9,NA,TRBJ2-5,CASSLVSQETQYF,TGTGCCAGCAGCTTAGTCAGCCAAGAGACCCAGTACTTC
once,TRBV30,NA,TRBJ2-1,CAWKGNEQFF,TGTGCCTGGAAGGGCAATGAGCAGTTCTTC
once,TRBV2,TRBD1,TRBJ2-3,CASRPGTGYLDTQYF,TGTGCCAGCAGACCCGGGACAGGGTATTTGGATACGCAGTATTTT
NA,TRBV19,TRBD1,TRBJ2-5,CASSKGTGGAETQYF,TGTGCCAGTAGTAAGGGGACAGGGGGCGCGGAGACCCAGTACTTC
NA,TRBV19,TRBD1,TRBJ1-2,CAIDAKGTGGYGYTF,TGTGCCATCGACGCTAAGGGGACAGGGGGTTATGGCTACACCTTC
NA,TRBV5-5,NA,TRBJ2-7,CASSLARGSGEQYF,TGTGCCAGCAGCTTAGCCAGGGGCTCGGGCGAGCAGTACTTC
NA,TRBV7-9,NA,TRBJ1-1,CASSLEETEAFF,TGTGCCAGCAGCTTAGAGGAAACTGAAGCTTTCTTT
NA,TRBV14,TRBD1,TRBJ1-1,CASSATTGVDTEAFF,TGTGCCAGCAGCGCTACGACAGGGGTGGATACTGAAGCTTTCTTT
NA,TRBV6-1,NA,TRBJ1-6,CASSVGTPRNSPLHF,TGTGCCAGCAGTGTAGGGACACCCCGGAATTCACCCCTCCACTTT
once,TRBV27,NA,TRBJ1-5,CASSPGGGRQPQHF,TGTGCCAGCAGCCCAGGTGGGGGGCGGCAGCCCCAGCATTTT
NA,TRBV27,NA,TRBJ2-7,CASSLYRSSYEQYF,TGTGCCAGCAGTTTATACAGGAGCTCCTACGAGCAGTACTTC
NA,TRBV7-9,TRBD1,TRBJ2-6,CASSRKTGARTSGANVLTF,TGTGCCAGCAGCCGTAAAACAGGGGCAAGGACCTCTGGGGCCAACGTCCTGACTTTC
NA,TRBV29-1,TRBD1,TRBJ1-1,CSAGQGETEAFF,TGCAGCGCAGGACAGGGGGAGACTGAAGCTTTCTTT
once,TRBV9,NA,TRBJ2-1,CASSVAFGYNEQFF,TGTGCCAGCAGCGTAGCTTTTGGTTACAATGAGCAGTTCTTC
NA,TRBV29-1,TRBD1,TRBJ1-2,CSVGGDREARDYGYTF,TGCAGCGTTGGAGGGGACAGGGAGGCCCGCGACTATGGCTACACCTTC
NA,TRBV29-1,NA,TRBJ2-7,CSVGPSYEQYF,TGCAGCGTTGGACCCTCCTACGAGCAGTACTTC
NA,TRBV4-2,NA,TRBJ2-5,CASSQGRAGRLPEETQYF,TGTGCCAGCAGCCAAGGGAGAGCGGGTCGTCTCCCTGAAGAGACCCAGTACTTC
NA,TRBV29-1,NA,TRBJ2-5,CSVAAVGRETQYF,TGCAGCGTCGCAGCGGTAGGGAGAGAGACCCAGTACTTC
NA,TRBV6-4,NA,TRBJ2-1,CASSDMPTSYNEQFF,TGTGCCAGCAGTGACATGCCGACCTCCTACAATGAGCAGTTCTTC
NA,TRBV29-1,TRBD2,TRBJ2-1,CSATTSGRLEQFF,TGCAGCGCAACGACTAGCGGGAGATTGGAGCAGTTCTTC
NA,TRBV11-2,TRBD2,TRBJ2-1,CASSLAHRLAGYNEQFF,TGTGCCAGCAGCTTAGCTCACAGACTAGCGGGGTACAATGAGCAGTTCTTC
NA,TRBV2,TRBD1,TRBJ2-7,CASMVGQTTYEQYF,TGTGCCAGCATGGTGGGACAGACCACCTACGAGCAGTACTTC
once,TRBV29-1,NA,TRBJ2-3,CSVVYTDTQYF,TGCAGCGTGGTCTACACAGATACGCAGTATTTT
NA,TRBV30,NA,TRBJ2-5,CAWAVPGAQETQYF,TGTGCCTGGGCAGTCCCCGGGGCCCAAGAGACCCAGTACTTC
NA,TRBV9,NA,TRBJ1-1,CASSPSRGGTEAFF,TGTGCCAGCAGCCCTTCACGGGGGGGCACTGAAGCTTTCTTT
NA,TRBV9,TRBD1,TRBJ2-2,CASRDLGQGHGELFF,TGTGCCAGCAGAGATCTGGGACAGGGGCACGGGGAGCTGTTTTTT
NA,TRBV2,TRBD2,TRBJ2-1,CATLTGLGGNEQFF,TGTGCCACCTTAACGGGACTAGGTGGCAATGAGCAGTTCTTC
NA,TRBV2,TRBD2,TRBJ2-1,CASSEWSGGYYNEQFF,TGTGCCAGCAGTGAATGGTCGGGGGGATACTACAATGAGCAGTTCTTC
NA,TRBV5-4,NA,TRBJ2-7,CASSSPGSGEQYF,TGTGCCAGCAGCTCACCGGGGTCTGGCGAGCAGTACTTC
NA,TRBV27,TRBD1,TRBJ2-7,CASSLGDRDYEQYF,TGTGCCAGCAGTCTAGGGGACAGGGACTACGAGCAGTACTTC
NA,TRBV4-1,NA,TRBJ2-7,CASSQDEGAYEQYF,TGCGCCAGCAGCCAAGATGAGGGAGCCTACGAGCAGTACTTC
NA,TRBV29-1,TRBD1,TRBJ2-7,CSVEFRTGLSFEQYF,TGCAGCGTTGAATTTAGGACAGGGTTGTCCTTCGAGCAGTACTTC
NA,TRBV6-6,TRBD1,TRBJ2-7,CASSYRGQSYEQYF,TGTGCCAGCAGTTACAGGGGGCAATCCTACGAGCAGTACTTC
few,TRBV7-9,NA,TRBJ1-2,CASSLGLDGYTF,TGTGCCAGCAGCTTGGGCCTCGATGGCTACACCTTC
NA,TRBV6-5,TRBD1,TRBJ1-1,CASSSTAGGTEAFF,TGTGCCAGCAGTTCCACGGCAGGGGGGACTGAAGCTTTCTTT
NA,TRBV25-1,NA,TRBJ1-1,CASLDQGMVAEAFF,TGTGCCAGCTTGGACCAGGGGATGGTCGCTGAAGCTTTCTTT
NA,TRBV19,NA,TRBJ2-7,CASSIGGNPYEQYF,TGTGCCAGTAGTATAGGGGGGAACCCCTACGAGCAGTACTTC
once,TRBV5-1,TRBD1,TRBJ1-2,CASSPTGSTNYGYTF,TGCGCCAGCAGTCCGACAGGGTCTACTAACTATGGCTACACCTTC
few,TRBV14,NA,TRBJ2-6,CASSHPEGSGANVLTF,TGTGCCAGCAGCCACCCCGAGGGATCTGGGGCCAACGTCCTGACTTTC